This T cell receptor (beta chain) was retrieved from a study of Ad26.COV2.S vaccination and SARS-CoV-2 variants. Whole-study context: In the study, Ad26.COV2.S was injected intramuscularly once, or twice 56 days apart.

Generated by immunoSEQ multiplex PCR, the TCRdb table keeps only in-frame clones and is missing some. The profile covers 400,000 or so clones, with approximately 86% appearing a single time and approximately 3.7% taken by the ten largest. Trimming took 3 bases from V and 0 from J, leaving 9 bases between them. The germline gives CDR1 LNHNV, CDR2 YYDKDF (reference sequence). There are 15 residues in the CDR3. The treatment: 19 received Ad26.COV2.S at low or high dose, single or two shots; five or six received placebo; per-sample allocation not given. Specimen acquisition occurred on day 63 following the initial vaccine or placebo injection.

Sequences were derived from peripheral blood, sampled in a trial of Ad26.COV2.S vaccine versus placebo. This TCR was recovered from a person aged 18 to 65 who received the Ad26.COV2.S COVID-19 vaccine or a placebo. This sequence joins TRBV15 and TRBJ1-3; D is undetermined. Written as DNA, the CDR3 is TGTGCCACCAGCAGTGGGCAAAGCTCTGGAAACACCATATATTTT. Its translation: CATSSGQSSGNTIYF.